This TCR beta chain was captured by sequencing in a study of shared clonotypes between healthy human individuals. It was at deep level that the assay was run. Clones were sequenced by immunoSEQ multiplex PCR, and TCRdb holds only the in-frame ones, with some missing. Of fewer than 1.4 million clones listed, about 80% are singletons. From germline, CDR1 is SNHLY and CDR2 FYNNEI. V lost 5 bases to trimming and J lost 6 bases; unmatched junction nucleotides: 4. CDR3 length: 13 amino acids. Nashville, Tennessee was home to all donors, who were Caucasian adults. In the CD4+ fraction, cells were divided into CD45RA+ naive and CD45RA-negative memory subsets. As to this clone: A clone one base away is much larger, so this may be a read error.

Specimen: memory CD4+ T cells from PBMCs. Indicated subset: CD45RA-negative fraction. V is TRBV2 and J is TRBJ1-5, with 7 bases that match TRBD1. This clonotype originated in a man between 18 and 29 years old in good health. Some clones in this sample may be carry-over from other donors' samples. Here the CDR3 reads CASSLTGVQPQHF. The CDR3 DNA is TGTGCCAGCAGTCTCACAGGGGTTCAGCCCCAGCATTTT.